This T cell receptor (beta chain) was sequenced during a study of shared clonotypes between healthy human individuals. Study-wide context: Sampling drew on donors who were a couple of women and three men aged 18 to 49.

Profiled with immunoSEQ multiplex PCR; TCRdb holds only in-frame clones, not every one. The sample records more than 2 million clones, 90% to 95% being singletons. V shed 2 bases and J shed 2 bases, with 12 bases lying between them. This CDR3 has 15 residues. CDR1 SEHNR and CDR2 FQNEAQ come from the germline V gene (reference sequence). This TCR came from a young man in good health. The chain couples TRBV7-9 to TRBJ1-2; the D is unclear. The sample consisted of naive CD4+ T cells sorted from blood. Subset meaning: CD45RA+ positively selected. CDR3 coding DNA: TGTGCCAGCAGCTTAAAAGAAGGATCGAACTATGGCTACACCTTC. Its protein product is CASSLKEGSNYGYTF.